The next 30 T cell receptor beta chains were all read from a single sample in a study of blood T cell repertoires in COVID-19. Data came from immunoSEQ multiplex PCR; TCRdb stores just in-frame clones and leaves some out. In the table there are some 120,000 clones, roughly 86% of which are singletons. Specimen: peripheral blood. The receptor set was obtained from a human donor in a cohort sampled during active COVID-19.

The J gene is TRBJ2-5, the V gene TRBV6-5, with D perhaps matching TRBD2 (6 bases). The V end lost 2 bases, the J end lost 5 bases, and 12 bases lay between the germline ends. Germline loops: CDR1 MNHEY, CDR2 SVGAGI. The CDR3 runs 14 residues. Written as DNA, the CDR3 is TGTGCCAGCAGTTACCAAAGGGCGGGGGAGACCCAGTACTTC. Residues: CASSYQRAGETQYF.

V usage is TRBV21-1 and J usage is TRBJ2-1; the DNA was not used to check the table's D call, TRBD2. TRBV21-1 corresponds to a pseudogene. CDR3 length: 13 amino acids. In DNA, the CDR3 is TGTGCCAGCAGCAACTTTTCCCCGGGGGAGCAGTTCTTC. It specifies CASSNFSPGEQFF.

This clone was seen only once. This chain joins TRBV19 and TRBJ1-5; tentatively, D is TRBD1 (6 bases). Deletions cut 5 bases from V and 7 bases from J, with 21 bases between. There are 16 residues in the CDR3. The germline CDR1 and CDR2 sequences are LNHDA and SQIVND (reference sequence). The CDR3 region has the DNA TGTGCCAGTAGTTTGAGTAGGGGGAGTTCCCAGCAGCCCCAGCATTTT. This translates into CASSLSRGSSQQPQHF.

This chain's CDR3 is CASSDHRSYNSPLHF. In DNA, the CDR3 is TGCGCCAGCAGCGACCACAGGTCCTATAATTCACCCCTCCACTTT. The chain joins TRBV5-1 to TRBJ1-6, with D possibly TRBD1 on 5 matching bases. Germline CDR1 and CDR2: SGHRS and YFSETQ. The V end was cut by 4 bases, the J end by 1 base, with 9 bases between. The CDR3 consists of 15 residues.

This chain connects TRBV6-5 to TRBJ2-7; unclear D gene. The CDR3 has 15 residues. Per germline, CDR1 MNHEY and CDR2 SVGAGI. With 5 bases removed from V and 4 bases from J, the gap between germline ends came to 18 bases. CDR3 region: CASSKNSGFGYEQYF. Written as DNA, the CDR3 is TGTGCCAGCAGTAAAAACTCAGGATTCGGATACGAGCAGTACTTC.

V gene TRBV27 combines with J gene TRBJ2-3; 10 bases line up with TRBD2. This CDR3 contains 17 residues. Germline assignment: CDR1 MNHEY and CDR2 SMNVEV (reference sequence). Trimming cost V 5 bases and J 0 bases; bases outside gene matches: 8. The CDR3 here is CASSIGTSALSTDTQYF. The CDR3 nucleotides read TGTGCCAGCAGTATCGGGACTAGCGCGCTGAGCACAGATACGCAGTATTTT.

This clone was recorded only once. This chain uses TRBV5-1 with TRBJ1-6; D not resolved. The CDR3 has 16 amino acids. V was clipped by 0 bases and J by 2 bases, with 9 bases between them. From germline, CDR1 is SGHRS and CDR2 YFSETQ. CDR3 coding DNA: TGCGCCAGCAGCTTGGATGGAGGTGCCTATAATTCACCCCTCCACTTT. This gives the protein CASSLDGGAYNSPLHF.

This clone has only one observation. V gene TRBV29-1 combines with J gene TRBJ2-5; the match to TRBD1 covers 7 bases. The length of the CDR3 is 12 residues. Germline V CDR1 and CDR2: SQVTM, ANQGSEA. The junction had 5 bases not matched to a gene; V was cut back by 7 bases and J by 3 bases. The CDR3 DNA reads as TGCAGCGCTGCCACAGGGGAAGAGACCCAGTACTTC. Amino acid sequence: CSAATGEETQYF.

The chain joins TRBV7-9 to TRBJ1-1; D is unclear. Germline CDR1 reads SEHNR; CDR2 reads FQNEAQ (reference sequence). Deletions cut 1 base from V and 10 bases from J, with 7 bases between. The CDR3 totals 11 residues. The CDR3 protein is CASSLGEVAFF. The DNA for the CDR3 is TGTGCCAGCAGCTTAGGAGAAGTAGCTTTCTTT.

The gene calls are TRBV11-2 and TRBJ2-1; D gene ambiguous. Germline assignment: CDR1 SGHAT and CDR2 FQNNGV. The CDR3 is 15 residues long. The ends were cut back, 0 bases at V and 3 bases at J, with 9 bases in the middle. Here the CDR3 DNA reads TGTGCCAGCAGCTTAGAGGCCCTCAGCTACAATGAGCAGTTCTTC. This encodes CASSLEALSYNEQFF.

This clone was seen only once. The V gene is TRBV18, the J gene TRBJ2-1; a weak D match, TRBD1 (5 bases). The CDR3 covers 13 residues. The ends were cut back, 3 bases at V and 5 bases at J, with 8 bases in the middle. Germline lookup yields CDR1 KGHSH and CDR2 LQKENI. CDR3 region: CASSPGQDNEQFF. DNA for the CDR3: TGTGCCAGCTCACCGGGGCAAGACAATGAGCAGTTCTTC.

V usage is TRBV2 and J usage is TRBJ2-2; 7 positions agree with TRBD1. V lost 7 bases and J lost 6; bases outside the gene matches: 5. CDR1 is SNHLY and CDR2 is FYNNEI in the germline V gene. This CDR3 is 13 amino acids long. The CDR3 region is CASTNQGAGELFF. DNA for the CDR3: TGTGCCAGCACCAACCAGGGGGCCGGGGAGCTGTTTTTT.

The rearrangement joins TRBV2 to TRBJ1-1; D remains unclear. Germline V gene sequence: CDR1 SNHLY, CDR2 FYNNEI. The CDR3 loop spans 14 amino acids. The germline V and J ends were trimmed by 0 bases and 1 base, with 6 bases remaining between them. The CDR3 protein is CASSEAGENTEAFF. CDR3 DNA sequence: TGTGCCAGCAGTGAAGCGGGAGAGAACACTGAAGCTTTCTTT.

This rearrangement joins TRBV3-1 (or the pseudogene TRBV3-2) to TRBJ2-7; D might be TRBD2 (5 bases). Trimming shortened V by 2 bases and J by 5 bases, and 19 bases separated the two germline ends. There are 16 residues in the CDR3. CDR1 is LGHDT, CDR2 YNNKEL, per germline (reference sequence). CDR3 DNA: TGTGCCAGCAGCCAATGGAGGCTAGTAGGGCCAGACGAGCAGTACTTC. Translating gives CASSQWRLVGPDEQYF.

The gene calls are TRBV9 and TRBJ1-6, with a possible D match to TRBD1 (5 bases). The germline V gene encodes CDR1 SGDLS and CDR2 YYNGEE. Trimming cost V 0 bases and J 7 bases, with 8 bases left between them. This CDR3 has 14 residues. This CDR3 is CASSVAAGNSPLHF. As DNA, the CDR3 is TGTGCCAGCAGCGTAGCGGCAGGGAATTCACCCCTCCACTTT.

The genes are TRBV6-1 and TRBJ2-2, with D possibly matching TRBD1 (6 bases). This CDR3 comprises 15 residues. Trimming took 1 base from V and 6 from J, leaving 12 bases between them. From germline, CDR1 is MNHNS and CDR2 SASEGT. The CDR3 here is CASSEDRVWAGELFF. CDR3 sequence (DNA): TGTGCCAGCAGTGAAGACAGGGTATGGGCCGGGGAGCTGTTTTTT.

This rearrangement joins TRBV30 to TRBJ1-2; D remains unclear. The CDR3 loop spans 12 amino acids. Germline values: CDR1 GTSNPN, CDR2 SVGIG (reference sequence). Trimming stripped 2 bases from V and 2 bases from J, with 6 bases between. The CDR3 coding sequence is TGTGCCTGGAGTCCAGGAAACTATGGCTACACCTTC. It specifies CAWSPGNYGYTF.

The CDR3 here is CAWSWGEGFSEPQHF. DNA for the CDR3: TGTGCCTGGAGTTGGGGGGAGGGGTTCAGTGAGCCCCAGCATTTT. This chain links TRBV30 with TRBJ1-5; D is perhaps TRBD1 (5 bases). The CDR3 sequence is 15 residues long. CDR1 and CDR2 from the germline V gene are GTSNPN and SVGIG (reference sequence). V was pared by 2 bases and J by 8 bases, with 19 bases between.

The chain uses TRBV5-6 and TRBJ1-3, with 8 positions matching TRBD1. CDR1 and CDR2 (germline): SGHDT, YYEEEE. The CDR3 runs 16 residues. V lost 2 bases to trimming and J lost 6 bases; unmatched junction nucleotides: 10. DNA for the CDR3: TGTGCCAGCAGCTTTATCATACAGGGGGGTCTAAACACCATATATTTT. The encoded protein is CASSFIIQGGLNTIYF.

V usage is TRBV5-4 and J usage is TRBJ1-1; D might be TRBD1 (6 bases). The V gene lost 4 bases and the J gene lost 1 base, with 11 bases spanning the gap. The CDR3 has 14 amino acids. Per the germline V gene, CDR1 is SGHNT and CDR2 is YYREEE (reference sequence). CDR3 DNA sequence: TGTGCCAGCAGCCCAGCGACAGGGAACACTGAAGCTTTCTTT. As protein: CASSPATGNTEAFF.

The chain joins TRBV7-3 to TRBJ2-3, with 8 nucleotides matching TRBD2. With V trimmed by 5 bases and J by 0 bases, 7 bases remained unmatched. The CDR3 spans 16 residues. Germline V gene data show CDR1 as SGHTA and CDR2 as FQGTGA. The CDR3 region has the DNA TGTGCCAGCAGCCCACGACTAGCGACTAGCACAGATACGCAGTATTTT. Translating gives CASSPRLATSTDTQYF.

The CDR3 loop is CASSLGQGAGYTF. The CDR3 DNA is TGCGCCAGCAGCTTGGGACAGGGTGCCGGCTACACCTTC. This chain connects TRBV5-1 to TRBJ1-2; 7 nucleotides match TRBD1. The CDR3 has 13 amino acids. Germline-derived CDR1 and CDR2 are SGHRS and YFSETQ. J gave up 8 bases and V 0 bases, and 4 bases lay outside the gene matches.

The chain joins TRBV5-1 to TRBJ2-5; a weak D match, TRBD2 (7 bases). The CDR3 consists of 14 residues. V lost 0 bases and J 7 bases, leaving 13 bases between the germline ends. Per germline, CDR1 SGHRS and CDR2 YFSETQ. CDR3 in amino acids: CASSLAEGGGTQYF. CDR3 sequence (DNA): TGCGCCAGCAGCTTGGCCGAGGGAGGGGGGACCCAGTACTTC. Filled out from reference TRBV5-1 and TRBJ2-5, the complete variable domain reads KAGVTQTPRYLIKTRGQQVTLSCSPISGHRSVSWYQQTPGQGLQFLFEYFSETQRNKGNFPGRFSGRQFSNSRSEMNVSTLELGDSALYLCASSLAEGGGTQYFGPGTRLLVL.

V usage is TRBV20-1 and J usage is TRBJ2-2, with 15 nucleotides matching TRBD2. The germline V gene encodes CDR1 DFQATT and CDR2 SNEGSKA (reference sequence). This CDR3 region has 19 residues. Trimming at V came to 3 bases and at J to 1 base, leaving 9 bases not matched to a gene. The DNA for the CDR3 is TGCAGTGCTAGTGATACCGGGACTAGCGGGAGGTTGAACACCGGGGAGCTGTTTTTT. Its protein is CSASDTGTSGRLNTGELFF.

In regard to this clone: At one end the junction does not follow the germline gene, possibly because of a read error. This rearrangement joins TRBV25-1 to TRBJ2-2, with D perhaps matching TRBD2 (6 bases). CDR3 length equals 16 residues. The V gene's germline CDR1 is MGHDK and CDR2 SYGVNS. This CDR3 is CASSLLFAGNAGELFF. CDR3 DNA: TGTGCCAGCAGTTTGCTCTTTGCGGGGAACGCCGGGGAGCTGTTTTTT.

This chain connects TRBV28 to TRBJ1-5; the D is unclear. The germline V gene has CDR1 MDHEN and CDR2 SYDVKM. V lost 6 bases and J lost 4, with 7 bases in between. This CDR3 has 12 residues. CDR3 residues: CASRPSNQPQHF. The CDR3 DNA follows: TGTGCCAGCAGGCCCAGTAATCAGCCCCAGCATTTT.

The rearrangement uses TRBV28 and TRBJ1-5, with 9 bases matching TRBD1. Germline-derived CDR1 and CDR2 are MDHEN and SYDVKM. CDR3 size: 14 residues. Losses at the gene ends were 5 bases for V and 7 bases for J; bases not matched to a gene: 6. CDR3 in DNA: TGTGCCAGCAGTCGGGACAGGGCGGGGCAGCCCCAGCATTTT. Residues: CASSRDRAGQPQHF. Based on the CDR3 plus reference TRBV28 and TRBJ1-5, the full variable domain is DVKVTQSSRYLVKRTGEKVFLECVQDMDHENMFWYRQDPGLGLRLIYFSYDVKMKEKGDIPEGYSVSREKKERFSLILESASTNQTSMYLCASSRDRAGQPQHFGDGTRLSIL.

The V and J genes are TRBV30 and TRBJ1-4; 9 nucleotides match TRBD1. V lost 6 bases to trimming and J lost 4 bases; unmatched junction nucleotides: 15. Germline assignment: CDR1 GTSNPN and CDR2 SVGIG (reference sequence). The length of the CDR3 is 17 residues. For the CDR3, the DNA is TGTGCCTGTCGGACAGGGGCCACGTTCCCCTTTAATGAAAAACTGTTTTTT. Translated: CACRTGATFPFNEKLFF.

J is TRBJ1-5 and V is TRBV7-2, with 8 bases aligning to TRBD1. This CDR3 is built from 15 residues. The germline V gene has CDR1 SGHTA and CDR2 FQGNSA. The trim removed 5 bases at V and 7 bases at J, leaving 10 bases unmatched. The CDR3 sequence is CASSLGQGLLQPQHF. The CDR3 nucleotides are TGTGCCAGCAGCCTTGGACAGGGTCTTCTACAGCCCCAGCATTTT. The whole variable domain, remainder taken from reference TRBV7-2 and TRBJ1-5, is GAGVSQSPSNKVTEKGKDVELRCDPISGHTALYWYRQSLGQGLEFLIYFQGNSAPDKSGLPSDRFSAERTGGSVSTLTIQRTQQEDSAVYLCASSLGQGLLQPQHFGDGTRLSIL.

The rearrangement joins TRBV5-6 to TRBJ1-1, with a weak D call TRBD1 (5 bases). This CDR3 spans 12 amino acids. Germline loops: CDR1 SGHDT, CDR2 YYEEEE. V lost 4 bases and J 11 bases, leaving 15 bases between the germline ends. CDR3 amino acids: CASSVQTEKAFF. The CDR3 DNA sequence: TGTGCCAGCAGCGTTCAGACAGAGAAGGCTTTCTTT.